The T cell receptor beta chain described here comes from a study of CD8+ T cells in alopecia areata. Per germline, CDR1 SQVTM and CDR2 ANQGSEA. The CDR3 loop spans 12 amino acids. Note on this clone: One junction end does not reproduce the germline sequence, and a read error may be involved.

Following RNA extraction, reverse transcription yielded cDNA that acted as the sequencing template. Measured with immunoSEQ multiplex PCR; TCRdb has only the in-frame clones, and not every one. The table records approximately 180,000 clones, approximately 62% of them present only once. The sample here was CD4+ T cells sorted from blood, taken at week 0. The chain carries TRBV29-1 and TRBJ1-2, with D unclear. This sequence was found in a human donor with alopecia areata. The CDR3 DNA reads TGCAGCGCGGAAGAACTCAAGGTGGCTATGGCCTTC. Protein: CSAEELKVAMAF.